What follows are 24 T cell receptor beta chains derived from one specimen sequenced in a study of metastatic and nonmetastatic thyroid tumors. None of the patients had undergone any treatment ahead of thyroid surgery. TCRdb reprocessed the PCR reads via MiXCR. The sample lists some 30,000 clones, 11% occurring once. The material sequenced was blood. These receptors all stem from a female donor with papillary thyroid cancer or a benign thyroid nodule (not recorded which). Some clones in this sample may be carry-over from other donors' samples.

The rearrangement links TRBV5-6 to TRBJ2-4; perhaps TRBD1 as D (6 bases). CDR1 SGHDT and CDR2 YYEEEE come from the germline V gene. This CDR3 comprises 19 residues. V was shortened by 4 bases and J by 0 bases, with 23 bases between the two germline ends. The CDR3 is CASSPAGRGWPVAKNIQYF. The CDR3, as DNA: TGTGCCAGCAGCCCCGCCGGCAGGGGATGGCCGGTAGCCAAAAACATTCAGTACTTC.

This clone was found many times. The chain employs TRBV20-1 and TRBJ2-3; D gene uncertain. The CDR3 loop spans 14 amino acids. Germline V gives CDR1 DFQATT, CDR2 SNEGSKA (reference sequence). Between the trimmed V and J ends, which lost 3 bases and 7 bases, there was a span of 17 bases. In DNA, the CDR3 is TGCAGTGCTAGCCGGGCACAGCTGACAAATACGCAGTATTTT. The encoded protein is CSASRAQLTNTQYF.

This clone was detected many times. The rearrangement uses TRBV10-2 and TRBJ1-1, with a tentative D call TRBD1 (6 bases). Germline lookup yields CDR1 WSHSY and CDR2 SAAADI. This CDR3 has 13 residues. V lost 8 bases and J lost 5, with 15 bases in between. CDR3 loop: CASGIGGMTEAFF. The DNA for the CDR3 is TGCGCCAGCGGTATAGGGGGGATGACTGAAGCTTTCTTT.

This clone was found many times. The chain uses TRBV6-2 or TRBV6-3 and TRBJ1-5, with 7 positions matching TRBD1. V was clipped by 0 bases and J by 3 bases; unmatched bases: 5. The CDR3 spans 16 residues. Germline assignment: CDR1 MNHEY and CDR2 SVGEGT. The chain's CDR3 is CASSYSSQGLNQPQHF. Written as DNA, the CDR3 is TGTGCCAGCAGTTACTCCTCACAGGGGCTCAATCAGCCCCAGCATTTT.

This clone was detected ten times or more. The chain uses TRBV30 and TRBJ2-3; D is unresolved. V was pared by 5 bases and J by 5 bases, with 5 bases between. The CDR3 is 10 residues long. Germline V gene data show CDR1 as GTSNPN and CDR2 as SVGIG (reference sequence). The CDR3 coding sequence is TGTGCCTGGCAAGGAGATACGCAGTATTTT. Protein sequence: CAWQGDTQYF.

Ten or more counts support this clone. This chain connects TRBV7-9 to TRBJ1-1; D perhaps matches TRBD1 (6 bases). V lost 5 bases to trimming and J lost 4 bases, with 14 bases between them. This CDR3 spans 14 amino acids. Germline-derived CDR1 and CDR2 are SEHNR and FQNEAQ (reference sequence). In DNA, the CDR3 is TGTGCCAGCAGCCACGGCCAGGGGAGCACTGAAGCTTTCTTT. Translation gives CASSHGQGSTEAFF.

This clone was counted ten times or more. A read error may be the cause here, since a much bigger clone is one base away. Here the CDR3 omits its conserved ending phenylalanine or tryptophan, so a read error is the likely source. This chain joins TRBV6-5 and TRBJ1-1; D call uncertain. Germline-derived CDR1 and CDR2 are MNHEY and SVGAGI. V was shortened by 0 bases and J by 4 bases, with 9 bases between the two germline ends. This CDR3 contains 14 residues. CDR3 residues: CASSYSLVGTEAFL. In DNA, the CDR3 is TGTGCCAGCAGTTACTCGCTGGTGGGCACTGAAGCTTTCTTA.

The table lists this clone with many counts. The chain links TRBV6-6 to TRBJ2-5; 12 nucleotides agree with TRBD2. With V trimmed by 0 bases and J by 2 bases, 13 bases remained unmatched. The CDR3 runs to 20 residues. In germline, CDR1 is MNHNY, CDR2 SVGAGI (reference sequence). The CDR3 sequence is CASSYSKGLAGRTRQETQYF. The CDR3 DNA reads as TGTGCCAGCAGTTACTCGAAGGGACTAGCGGGCCGCACCCGTCAAGAGACCCAGTACTTC.

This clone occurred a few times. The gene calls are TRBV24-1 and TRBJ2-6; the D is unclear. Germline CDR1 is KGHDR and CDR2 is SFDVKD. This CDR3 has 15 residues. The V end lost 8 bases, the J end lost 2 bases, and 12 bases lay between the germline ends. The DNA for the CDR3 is TGTGCCACCAACCTAAAGGGTACTGGGGCCAACGTCCTGACTTTC. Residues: CATNLKGTGANVLTF.

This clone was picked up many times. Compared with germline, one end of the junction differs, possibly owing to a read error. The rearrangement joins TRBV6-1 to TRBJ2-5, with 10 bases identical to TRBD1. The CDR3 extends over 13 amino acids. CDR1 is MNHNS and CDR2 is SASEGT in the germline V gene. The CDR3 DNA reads TGTGCCAGCCGGAGGGACAGGGGAGAGACCCAGCACTTC. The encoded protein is CASRRDRGETQHF.

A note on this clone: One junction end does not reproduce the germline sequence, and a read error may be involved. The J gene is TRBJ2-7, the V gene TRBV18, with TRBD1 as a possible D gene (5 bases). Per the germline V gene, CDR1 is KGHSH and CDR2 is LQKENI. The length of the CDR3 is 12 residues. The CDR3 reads CANSPQGVEQYF. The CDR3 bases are TGTGCCAACTCACCGCAGGGTGTCGAGCAGTACTTC.

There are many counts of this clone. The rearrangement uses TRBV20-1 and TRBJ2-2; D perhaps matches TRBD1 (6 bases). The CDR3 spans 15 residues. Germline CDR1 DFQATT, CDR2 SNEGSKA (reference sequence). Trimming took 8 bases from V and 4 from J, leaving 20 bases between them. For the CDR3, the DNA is TGCAGTTGTGGGCAGGGGCTCTTTGGCACCGGGGAGCTGTTTTTT. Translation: CSCGQGLFGTGELFF.

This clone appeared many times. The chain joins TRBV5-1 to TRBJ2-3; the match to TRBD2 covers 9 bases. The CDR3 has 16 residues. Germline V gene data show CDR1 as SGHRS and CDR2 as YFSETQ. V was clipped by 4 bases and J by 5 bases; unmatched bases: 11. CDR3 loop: CASSHPSGREGDTQYF. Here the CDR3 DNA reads TGCGCCAGCAGCCACCCCTCGGGGCGGGAGGGAGATACGCAGTATTTT.

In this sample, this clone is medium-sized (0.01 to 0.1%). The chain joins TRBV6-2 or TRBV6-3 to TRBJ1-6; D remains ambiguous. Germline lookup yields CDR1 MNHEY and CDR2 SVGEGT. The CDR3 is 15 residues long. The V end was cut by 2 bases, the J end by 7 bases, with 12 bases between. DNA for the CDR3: TGTGCCAGCAGTTACCTGAAGCCTTCAAATTCACCCCTCCACTTT. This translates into CASSYLKPSNSPLHF.

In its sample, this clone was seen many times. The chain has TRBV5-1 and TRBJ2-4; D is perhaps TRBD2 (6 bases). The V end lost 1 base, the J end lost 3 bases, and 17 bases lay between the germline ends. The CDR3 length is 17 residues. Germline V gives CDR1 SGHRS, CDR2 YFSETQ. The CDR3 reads CASSLRREIDGKNIQYF. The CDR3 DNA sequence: TGCGCCAGCAGCTTGCGCCGGGAGATCGATGGCAAAAACATTCAGTACTTC.

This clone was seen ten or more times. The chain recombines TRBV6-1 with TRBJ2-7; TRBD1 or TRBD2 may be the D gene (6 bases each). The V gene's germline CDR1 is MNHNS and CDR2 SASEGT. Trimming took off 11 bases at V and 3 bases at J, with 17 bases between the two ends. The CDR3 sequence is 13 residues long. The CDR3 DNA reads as TGTGCCGGGGGGCCCCGGGATTTCTACGAGCAGTACTTC. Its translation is CAGGPRDFYEQYF.

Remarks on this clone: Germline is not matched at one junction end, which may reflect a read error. The CDR3 spells CASGGDSELNAEAFF. CDR3 DNA: TGTGCCAGCGGTGGGGACAGCGAACTGAACGCTGAAGCTTTCTTT. The chain uses TRBV25-1 and TRBJ1-1, with 7 positions matching TRBD1. CDR1 MGHDK and CDR2 SYGVNS come from the germline V gene. The CDR3 sequence is 15 residues long.

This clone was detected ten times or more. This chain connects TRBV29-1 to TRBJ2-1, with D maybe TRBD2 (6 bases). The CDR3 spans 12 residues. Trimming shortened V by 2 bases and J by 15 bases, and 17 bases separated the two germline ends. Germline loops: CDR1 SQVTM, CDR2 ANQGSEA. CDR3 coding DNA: TGCAGCGTTGAAAAGGGTAGCGGCACGCGGTTCTTC. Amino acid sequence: CSVEKGSGTRFF.

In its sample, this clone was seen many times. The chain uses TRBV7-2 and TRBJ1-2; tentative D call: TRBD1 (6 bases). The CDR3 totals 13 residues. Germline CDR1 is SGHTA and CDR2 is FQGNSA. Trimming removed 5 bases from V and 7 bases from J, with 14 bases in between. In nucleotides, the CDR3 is TGTGCCAGCAGCCGTGACAGGTCCCGTGGCTACACCTTC. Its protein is CASSRDRSRGYTF.

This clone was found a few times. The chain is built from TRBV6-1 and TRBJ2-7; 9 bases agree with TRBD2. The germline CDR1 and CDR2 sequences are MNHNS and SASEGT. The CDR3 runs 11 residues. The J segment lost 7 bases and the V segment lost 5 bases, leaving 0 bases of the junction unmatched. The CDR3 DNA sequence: TGTGCCAGCAGTAGCGGGGGGGAGCAGTACTTC. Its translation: CASSSGGEQYF.

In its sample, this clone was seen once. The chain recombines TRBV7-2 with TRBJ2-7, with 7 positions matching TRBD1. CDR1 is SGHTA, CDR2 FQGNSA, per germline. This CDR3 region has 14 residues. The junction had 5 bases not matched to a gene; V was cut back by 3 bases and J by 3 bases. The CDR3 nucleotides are TGTGCCAGCAGCTTCTACAGGGGTCTCTACGAGCAGTACTTC. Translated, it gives CASSFYRGLYEQYF.

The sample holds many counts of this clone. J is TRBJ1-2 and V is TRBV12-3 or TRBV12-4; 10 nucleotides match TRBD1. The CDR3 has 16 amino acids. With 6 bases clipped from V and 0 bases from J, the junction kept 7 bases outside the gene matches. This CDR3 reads CASSHDDRGPNYGYTF. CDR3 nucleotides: TGTGCCAGCAGCCACGATGACAGGGGGCCTAACTATGGCTACACCTTC.

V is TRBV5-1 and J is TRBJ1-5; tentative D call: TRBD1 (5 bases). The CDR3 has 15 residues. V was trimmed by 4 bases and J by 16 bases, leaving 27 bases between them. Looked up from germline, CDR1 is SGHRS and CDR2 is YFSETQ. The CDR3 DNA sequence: TGCGCCAGCAGCCTCCAGGGAGGAAGCAATCAGCCCCGACATTTT. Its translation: CASSLQGGSNQPRHF. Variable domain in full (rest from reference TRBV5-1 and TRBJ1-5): KAGVTQTPRYLIKTRGQQVTLSCSPISGHRSVSWYQQTPGQGLQFLFEYFSETQRNKGNFPGRFSGRQFSNSRSEMNVSTLELGDSALYLCASSLQGGSNQPRHFGDGTRLSIL.

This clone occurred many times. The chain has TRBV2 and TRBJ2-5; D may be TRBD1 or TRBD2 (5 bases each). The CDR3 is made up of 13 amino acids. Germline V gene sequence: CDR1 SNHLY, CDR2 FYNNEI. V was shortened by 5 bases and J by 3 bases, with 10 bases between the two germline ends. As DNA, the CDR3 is TGTGCCAGCAGTTCGGGGCCCAAAGAGACCCAGTACTTC. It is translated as CASSSGPKETQYF.